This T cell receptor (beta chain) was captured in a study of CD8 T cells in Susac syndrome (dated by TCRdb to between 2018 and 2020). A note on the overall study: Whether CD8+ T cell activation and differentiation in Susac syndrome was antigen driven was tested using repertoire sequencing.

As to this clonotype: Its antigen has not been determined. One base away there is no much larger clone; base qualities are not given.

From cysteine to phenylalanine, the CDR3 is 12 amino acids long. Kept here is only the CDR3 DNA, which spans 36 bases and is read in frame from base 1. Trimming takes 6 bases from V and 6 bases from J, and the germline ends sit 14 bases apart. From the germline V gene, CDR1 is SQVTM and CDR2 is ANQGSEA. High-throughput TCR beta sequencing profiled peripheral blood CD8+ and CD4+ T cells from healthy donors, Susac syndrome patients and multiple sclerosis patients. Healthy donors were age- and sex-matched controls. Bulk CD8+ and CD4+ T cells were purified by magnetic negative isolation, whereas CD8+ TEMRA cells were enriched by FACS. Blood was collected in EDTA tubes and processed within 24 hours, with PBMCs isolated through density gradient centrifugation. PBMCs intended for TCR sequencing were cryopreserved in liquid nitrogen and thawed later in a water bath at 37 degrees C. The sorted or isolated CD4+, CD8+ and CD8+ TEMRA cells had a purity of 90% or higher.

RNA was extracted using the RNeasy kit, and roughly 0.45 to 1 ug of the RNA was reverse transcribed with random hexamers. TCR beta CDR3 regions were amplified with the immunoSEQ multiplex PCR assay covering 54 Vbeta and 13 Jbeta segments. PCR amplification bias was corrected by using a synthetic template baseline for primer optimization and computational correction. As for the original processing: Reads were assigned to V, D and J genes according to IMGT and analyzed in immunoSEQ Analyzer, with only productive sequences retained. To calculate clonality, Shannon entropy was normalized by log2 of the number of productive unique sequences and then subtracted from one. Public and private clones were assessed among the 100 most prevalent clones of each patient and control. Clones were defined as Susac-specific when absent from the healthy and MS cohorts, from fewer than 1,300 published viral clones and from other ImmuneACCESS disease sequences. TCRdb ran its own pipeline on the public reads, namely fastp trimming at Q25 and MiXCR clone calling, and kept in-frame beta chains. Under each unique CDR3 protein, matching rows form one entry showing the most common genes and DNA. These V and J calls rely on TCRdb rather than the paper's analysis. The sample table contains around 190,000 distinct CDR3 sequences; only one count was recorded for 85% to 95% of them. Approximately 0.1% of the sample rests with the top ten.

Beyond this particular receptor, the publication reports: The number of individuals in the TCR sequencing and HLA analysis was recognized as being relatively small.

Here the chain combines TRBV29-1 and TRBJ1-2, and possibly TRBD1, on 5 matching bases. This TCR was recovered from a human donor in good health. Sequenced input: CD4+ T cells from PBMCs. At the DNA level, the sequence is TGCAGCGTGATGGGGGGGGTAGATGGCTACACCTTC. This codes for CSVMGGVDGYTF. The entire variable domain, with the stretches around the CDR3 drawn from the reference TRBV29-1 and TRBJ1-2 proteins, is SAVISQKPSRDICQRGTSLTIQCQVDSQVTMMFWYRQQPGQSLTLIATANQGSEATYESGFVIDKFPISRPNLTFSTLTVSNMSPEDSSIYLCSVMGGVDGYTFGSGTRLTVV.